What follows are 23 T cell receptor beta chains derived from one specimen sequenced in a study of shared clonotypes between healthy human individuals. Measured with immunoSEQ multiplex PCR; TCRdb has only the in-frame clones, and not every one. This table has roughly 2.4 million clones, approximately 94% appearing once. Sequencing was carried out using naive CD4+ T cells sorted from blood. Subset: CD45RA+ positively selected. The receptors come from a man aged 18-30 years in good health.

This clone was detected once. DNA of the CDR3: TGTGCCAGCAGCGTAGTGGGCCAACAAGAGACCCAGTACTTC. It translates to CASSVVGQQETQYF. The chain employs TRBV9 and TRBJ2-5; D gene unclear. This CDR3 is 14 amino acids long. Deletions cut 0 bases from V and 2 bases from J, with 8 bases between. Germline CDR1 is SGDLS and CDR2 is YYNGEE.

The chain is built from TRBV11-3 and TRBJ2-5, with D tentatively TRBD2 (6 bases). V was cut by 1 base and J by 2 bases, with 11 bases left in between. This CDR3 has 15 residues. CDR1 and CDR2 (germline): SGHNT, YENEEA. The CDR3 nucleotides read TGTGCCAGCAGCTTAGTGGCGGGATCGCAAGAGACCCAGTACTTC. Translated: CASSLVAGSQETQYF.

The J gene is TRBJ2-7, the V gene TRBV7-2, with D hard to call. Between the trimmed V and J ends, which lost 6 bases and 2 bases, there was a span of 8 bases. From germline, CDR1 is SGHTA and CDR2 FQGNSA. The CDR3 runs 12 residues. The CDR3, as DNA: TGTGCCAGCAGGGCCCAAACCTACGAGCAGTACTTC. Its translation is CASRAQTYEQYF.

This sequence joins TRBV6-5 and TRBJ1-1; D possibly corresponds to TRBD1 (5 bases). The germline V gene has CDR1 MNHEY and CDR2 SVGAGI. The CDR3 consists of 12 residues. Trimming cost V 5 bases and J 5 bases, with 9 bases left between them. CDR3 loop: CASSRGETEAFF. Written as DNA, the CDR3 is TGTGCCAGCAGTCGAGGGGAAACTGAAGCTTTCTTT.

V and J are TRBV6-4 and TRBJ2-3, with 7 nucleotides matching TRBD2. Losses at the gene ends were 3 bases for V and 6 bases for J; bases not matched to a gene: 6. The CDR3 covers 14 residues. Germline V lookup: CDR1 MRHNA, CDR2 SNTAGT. The CDR3 DNA reads TGTGCCAGCAGTGAAGGCGGGAGAGGGGATACGCAGTATTTT. Amino acids: CASSEGGRGDTQYF.

The J gene is TRBJ1-2, the V gene TRBV6-1, with 11 positions matching TRBD1. CDR1 MNHNS and CDR2 SASEGT come from the germline V gene. This CDR3 has 14 amino acids. J lost 7 bases, V lost 2 bases, and 3 bases had no gene match. The CDR3 region has the DNA TGTGCCAGCAGTGAAAGGGGGACAGGGGGTGGCTACACCTTC. It yields the protein CASSERGTGGGYTF.

This chain joins TRBV4-1 and TRBJ2-3; 8 nucleotides align to TRBD2. The CDR3 has 19 amino acids. Unmatched junction bases numbered 16, after V lost 1 base and J lost 4 bases. Per germline, CDR1 MGHRA and CDR2 YSYEKL. This CDR3 reads CASSQGPSKRERWADTQYF. CDR3 in DNA: TGCGCCAGCAGCCAAGGGCCGAGTAAGCGGGAGCGGTGGGCAGATACGCAGTATTTT.

Points on this clone: The same CDR3 can be traced to other DNA sequences in this sample. The chain uses TRBV9 and TRBJ1-3; D remains unclear. Trimming removed 0 bases at V and 3 bases at J, with 4 bases between. The CDR3 spans 13 residues. Germline assignment: CDR1 SGDLS and CDR2 YYNGEE. For the CDR3, the DNA is TGTGCCAGCAGCGTAGTCGATGGAAACACCATATATTTT. It is translated as CASSVVDGNTIYF.

The chain uses TRBV15 and TRBJ2-5, with unresolved D. The germline V gene encodes CDR1 LNHNV and CDR2 YYDKDF (reference sequence). The CDR3 covers 14 residues. V was pared by 5 bases and J by 2 bases, with 12 bases between. CDR3 DNA sequence: TGTGCCACCAGCGGCTGGACCGGACAAGAGACCCAGTACTTC. Its protein product is CATSGWTGQETQYF. The variable domain in full, completed from reference TRBV15 and TRBJ2-5, reads DAMVIQNPRYQVTQFGKPVTLSCSQTLNHNVMYWYQQKSSQAPKLLFHYYDKDFNNEADTPDNFQSRRPNTSFCFLDIRSPGLGDTAMYLCATSGWTGQETQYFGPGTRLLVL.

This chain connects TRBV6-5 to TRBJ1-2; D is ambiguous. The V end was cut by 2 bases, the J end by 5 bases, with 9 bases between. This CDR3 spans 13 amino acids. Per germline, CDR1 MNHEY and CDR2 SVGAGI. The CDR3 nucleotides are TGTGCCAGCAGTTACGGCCCAGGTTATGGCTACACCTTC. Protein product: CASSYGPGYGYTF.

This rearrangement joins TRBV2 to TRBJ1-5; D uncertain. Trimming stripped 4 bases from V and 7 bases from J, with 11 bases between. Germline V lookup: CDR1 SNHLY, CDR2 FYNNEI. The CDR3 has 13 amino acids. The DNA for the CDR3 is TGTGCCAGCAGTGCGAGGGTGGAGCAGCCCCAGCATTTT. This codes for CASSARVEQPQHF.

This clone has just one count. The V and J genes are TRBV5-6 and TRBJ1-2; D is unresolved. The CDR3 has 14 residues. The V gene lost 6 bases and the J gene lost 3 bases, with 15 bases spanning the gap. Looked up from germline, CDR1 is SGHDT and CDR2 is YYEEEE. As DNA, the CDR3 is TGTGCCAGCATCCCCGGCCGCCGGGACTATGGCTACACCTTC. This translates into CASIPGRRDYGYTF. Full variable domain (remainder filled in from reference TRBV5-6 and TRBJ1-2): DAGVTQSPTHLIKTRGQQVTLRCSPKSGHDTVSWYQQALGQGPQFIFQYYEEEERQRGNFPDRFSGHQFPNYSSELNVNALLLGDSALYLCASIPGRRDYGYTFGSGTRLTVV.

The chain uses TRBV6-5 and TRBJ1-2, with TRBD1 matching 10 bases. The V and J ends lost 2 bases and 3 bases, in that order; junction bases with no gene match: 3. The CDR3 has 15 residues. CDR1 MNHEY and CDR2 SVGAGI come from the germline V gene. Written as DNA, the CDR3 is TGTGCCAGCAGTTACGGCGGGACAGGGGACTATGGCTACACCTTC. Protein product: CASSYGGTGDYGYTF.

This chain uses TRBV2 with TRBJ1-3; D is undetermined. The CDR3 is 11 amino acids. Germline loops: CDR1 SNHLY, CDR2 FYNNEI. Trimming cost V 7 bases and J 3 bases, with 4 bases left between them. The CDR3 DNA is TGTGCCAGCAAGTTTGGAAACACCATATATTTT. Translation: CASKFGNTIYF.

This chain connects TRBV30 to TRBJ2-5, with 9 bases aligning to TRBD2. Germline CDR1 GTSNPN, CDR2 SVGIG (reference sequence). The CDR3 sequence is 14 residues long. The V gene end was trimmed by 4 bases and the J gene end by 5 bases; junction bases not matched to a gene: 8. CDR3 DNA: TGTGCCTGGATGCCTCTAGCGGGGTGGGAGACCCAGTACTTC. Protein sequence: CAWMPLAGWETQYF.

The V and J genes are TRBV5-1 and TRBJ1-2; D uncertain. Germline V lookup: CDR1 SGHRS, CDR2 YFSETQ. This CDR3 comprises 13 residues. Trimming cost V 0 bases and J 2 bases, with 5 bases left between them. The CDR3 protein is CASSLVDNYGYTF. The CDR3, as DNA: TGCGCCAGCAGCTTGGTGGACAACTATGGCTACACCTTC.

As DNA, the CDR3 is TGTGCCAGCAGCTTAGGTAGCGGGAGCAGCGAGACCCAGTACTTC. Its translation: CASSLGSGSSETQYF. The J gene is TRBJ2-5, the V gene TRBV7-2, with 9 bases fitting TRBD2. Germline values: CDR1 SGHTA, CDR2 FQGNSA. J lost 5 bases, V lost 1 base, and 5 bases had no gene match. This CDR3 region has 15 residues.

To note about this clone: The sample carries other DNA sequences with the same CDR3. The J gene is TRBJ2-7, the V gene TRBV5-1; 9 positions match TRBD1. Germline CDR1 SGHRS, CDR2 YFSETQ. The CDR3 sequence is 14 residues long. The trim removed 4 bases at V and 1 base at J, leaving 3 bases unmatched. CDR3 in amino acids: CASSADRGSYEQYF. CDR3 bases: TGCGCCAGCAGCGCCGACAGGGGGTCCTACGAGCAGTACTTC.

This rearrangement joins TRBV4-1 to TRBJ2-7; D not resolved. The germline V and J ends were trimmed by 3 bases and 6 bases, with 15 bases remaining between them. The CDR3 is 14 amino acids. Germline values: CDR1 MGHRA, CDR2 YSYEKL. The CDR3 region is CASSHRWVGPEQYF. CDR3 coding DNA: TGCGCCAGCAGCCATCGGTGGGTGGGTCCCGAGCAGTACTTC.

For this clone: This sample includes further DNA sequences coding for the same CDR3. CDR3 sequence (DNA): TGTGCCAGCAGCTTGACAGGGGATAATCAGCCCCAGCATTTT. It is translated as CASSLTGDNQPQHF. The chain recombines TRBV7-9 with TRBJ1-5; 8 bases are a match to TRBD1. V lost 3 bases to trimming and J lost 4 bases; unmatched junction nucleotides: 2. Germline values: CDR1 SEHNR, CDR2 FQNEAQ (reference sequence). The CDR3 sequence is 14 residues long.

Regarding this clone: Other DNA sequences from this sample encode an identical CDR3 as well. The CDR3 here is CASSLDSNQPQHF. DNA for the CDR3: TGTGCCAGCAGCTTAGACAGTAATCAGCCCCAGCATTTT. V usage is TRBV7-9 and J usage is TRBJ1-5; D ambiguous. Per the germline V gene, CDR1 is SEHNR and CDR2 is FQNEAQ (reference sequence). Trimming pared 1 base from V and 4 bases from J, leaving 5 bases between. This CDR3 is built from 13 residues.

The sample holds one count of this clone. In the same sample, other DNA sequences code for this CDR3. This chain joins TRBV7-3 and TRBJ1-2; unclear D gene. In germline, CDR1 is SGHTA, CDR2 FQGTGA. V was trimmed by 3 bases and J by 4 bases, leaving 6 bases between them. The CDR3 is 12 amino acids. CDR3 coding DNA: TGTGCCAGCAGCTTTGACGGCTATGGCTACACCTTC. Translated: CASSFDGYGYTF.

J is TRBJ1-1 and V is TRBV6-5; D possibly corresponds to TRBD1 (6 bases). In germline, CDR1 is MNHEY, CDR2 SVGAGI. The length of the CDR3 is 13 residues. V lost 6 bases and J lost 5, with 13 bases in between. The CDR3 coding sequence is TGTGCCAGCAGGTCAACAGGGCGAACTGAAGCTTTCTTT. Translation gives CASRSTGRTEAFF.